The next 10 T cell receptor beta chains were all read from a single sample in a study of blood T cell repertoires in COVID-19. Here immunoSEQ multiplex PCR was the method, and the copy in TCRdb shows in-frame clones only, minus some. The profile shows about 69,000 clones, 65% to 85% of them singletons. The material sequenced was peripheral blood. Receptors were obtained from a man aged 55 to 70 with acute or convalescent COVID-19.

Many counts were recorded for this clone. The chain has TRBV19 and TRBJ1-3; D perhaps matches TRBD1 (5 bases). V lost 8 bases, J lost 3 bases, and 8 bases lay in between. This CDR3 contains 12 residues. Germline V gene data show CDR1 as LNHDA and CDR2 as SQIVND (reference sequence). The CDR3 bases are TGTGCCAGTCAGGACATTGGAAACACCATATATTTT. Translation: CASQDIGNTIYF.

This chain connects TRBV5-8 to TRBJ1-1; 7 positions match TRBD1. Unmatched junction bases numbered 3, after V lost 4 bases and J lost 0 bases. The germline gives CDR1 SGHTS, CDR2 YDEGEE. The CDR3 is 14 residues long. In nucleotides, the CDR3 is TGTGCCAGCAGCAGGGGACAGATGAACACTGAAGCTTTCTTT. This encodes CASSRGQMNTEAFF.

The rearrangement links TRBV15 to TRBJ2-1; a possible D gene is TRBD1 (6 bases). Germline CDR1 and CDR2: LNHNV and YYDKDF (reference sequence). The CDR3 runs 21 residues. Trimming removed 0 bases at V and 4 bases at J, with 28 bases between. The CDR3: CATSRDLPDSYSLEPYNEQFF. The DNA for the CDR3 is TGTGCCACCAGCAGAGATCTGCCGGACAGCTACTCGCTGGAACCTTACAATGAGCAGTTCTTC.

This clone is deemed medium-sized (0.01 to 0.1%). V usage is TRBV6-2 or TRBV6-3 and J usage is TRBJ1-1; 8 nucleotides match TRBD1. Germline assignment: CDR1 MNHEY and CDR2 SVGEGT. J gave up 1 base and V 2 bases, and 3 bases lay outside the gene matches. The CDR3 spans 15 residues. The CDR3 protein is CASSYLGQANTEAFF. The CDR3 DNA reads as TGTGCCAGCAGTTACCTGGGACAGGCGAACACTGAAGCTTTCTTT.

The V gene is TRBV7-9, the J gene TRBJ2-1; 9 nucleotides line up with TRBD2. J gave up 0 bases and V 8 bases, and 5 bases lay outside the gene matches. Germline CDR1 and CDR2: SEHNR and FQNEAQ (reference sequence). The CDR3 covers 15 residues. CDR3: CASSTSGNSYNEQFF. The CDR3 DNA follows: TGTGCCAGCTCGACTAGCGGTAACTCCTACAATGAGCAGTTCTTC.

Only one count was recorded for this clone. CDR3 DNA: TGTGCCAGCAGCGTAGGGACAGGAGGTGGTCTGAGCTATGGCTACACCTTC. This encodes CASSVGTGGGLSYGYTF. The V and J genes are TRBV9 and TRBJ1-2, with 7 bases aligning to TRBD1. V shed 0 bases and J 4 bases; nucleotides not matched to a gene: 12. This CDR3 is built from 17 residues. CDR1 is SGDLS and CDR2 is YYNGEE in the germline V gene. The complete variable domain, with remaining parts taken from reference TRBV9 and TRBJ1-2, reads DSGVTQTPKHLITATGQRVTLRCSPRSGDLSVYWYQQSLDQGLQFLIQYYNGEERAKGNILERFSAQQFPDLHSELNLSSLELGDSALYFCASSVGTGGGLSYGYTFGSGTRLTVV.

The V gene is TRBV11-2, the J gene TRBJ1-1; D gene unclear. Deletions cut 8 bases from V and 4 bases from J, with 11 bases between. This CDR3 is 12 amino acids long. Germline CDR1 SGHAT, CDR2 FQNNGV. CDR3 nucleotide sequence: TGTGCCAGCGGTTCCGCGGGCACTGAAGCTTTCTTT. This encodes CASGSAGTEAFF.

V is TRBV15 and J is TRBJ2-3, with a weak D call TRBD2 (6 bases). V was clipped by 2 bases and J by 5 bases, with 17 bases between them. CDR3 length: 16 residues. Per the germline V gene, CDR1 is LNHNV and CDR2 is YYDKDF (reference sequence). The CDR3 is CATSRTPGVSQDTQYF. The CDR3 nucleotides are TGTGCCACCAGCAGAACTCCGGGAGTGTCTCAAGATACGCAGTATTTT.

This clone has just a few counts. The chain is built from TRBV29-1 and TRBJ1-2, with D possibly TRBD1 on 6 matching bases. Per germline, CDR1 SQVTM and CDR2 ANQGSEA. Trimming cost V 1 base and J 6 bases, with 18 bases left between them. The CDR3 is 15 amino acids. CDR3 loop: CSVEAITWTADGYTF. Here the CDR3 DNA reads TGCAGCGTTGAAGCCATCACTTGGACAGCCGATGGCTACACCTTC.

The V call is TRBV7-2, the J call TRBJ1-2; tentative D call: TRBD1 (5 bases). The CDR3 runs 14 residues. V lost 4 bases and J lost 4, with 13 bases in between. From germline, CDR1 is SGHTA and CDR2 FQGNSA. The CDR3 reads CASSSQEGSYGYTF. For the CDR3, the DNA is TGTGCCAGCAGCTCACAGGAAGGTAGCTATGGCTACACCTTC. Full variable domain (rest looked up from reference TRBV7-2 and TRBJ1-2): GAGVSQSPSNKVTEKGKDVELRCDPISGHTALYWYRQSLGQGLEFLIYFQGNSAPDKSGLPSDRFSAERTGGSVSTLTIQRTQQEDSAVYLCASSSQEGSYGYTFGSGTRLTVV.